The 18 T cell receptor beta chains below come from one sample, sequenced in a study of blood T cell repertoires in COVID-19. Sequencing was performed with immunoSEQ multiplex PCR; in TCRdb, only in-frame clones are kept and a portion is missing. The table lists approximately 120,000 clones, about four fifths of them singletons. The sequenced sample was peripheral blood. The receptors come from a man between 60 and 75 years old with acute or convalescent COVID-19.

The V and J genes are TRBV15 and TRBJ2-5; 7 nucleotides line up with TRBD2. Germline loops: CDR1 LNHNV, CDR2 YYDKDF (reference sequence). Trimming at V came to 1 base and at J to 2 bases, leaving 10 bases not matched to a gene. This CDR3 contains 17 residues. CDR3 loop: CATSRVWGGAEQETQYF. The CDR3 DNA is TGTGCCACCAGCAGAGTCTGGGGGGGAGCGGAACAAGAGACCCAGTACTTC.

The chain combines TRBV6-5 with TRBJ2-7; 9 bases match TRBD1. This CDR3 contains 13 residues. Germline V gives CDR1 MNHEY, CDR2 SVGAGI. J lost 4 bases, V lost 6 bases, and 4 bases had no gene match. CDR3 sequence (DNA): TGTGCCAGCAGCAGCGACAGGGGGTACGAGCAGTACTTC. Amino acid sequence: CASSSDRGYEQYF.

This clone came up a few times. CDR3 region: CASSKVQFVGQPNYEQYF. The CDR3 DNA is TGTGCCAGCAGCAAAGTCCAATTCGTAGGACAGCCGAACTACGAGCAGTACTTC. The chain has TRBV21-1 and TRBJ2-7; the listed D gene, TRBD1, was not tested against the DNA. TRBV21-1 is reported as a pseudogene. The CDR3 totals 18 residues.

V is TRBV28 and J is TRBJ2-3; D is perhaps TRBD1 (5 bases). Germline loops: CDR1 MDHEN, CDR2 SYDVKM. This CDR3 comprises 15 residues. V gave up 6 bases and J gave up 2 bases, with 15 bases separating them. The CDR3 nucleotides read TGTGCCAGCAGCCTGATACAGGTCTACACAGATACGCAGTATTTT. Translation gives CASSLIQVYTDTQYF. Complete variable domain (other parts from reference TRBV28 and TRBJ2-3): DVKVTQSSRYLVKRTGEKVFLECVQDMDHENMFWYRQDPGLGLRLIYFSYDVKMKEKGDIPEGYSVSREKKERFSLILESASTNQTSMYLCASSLIQVYTDTQYFGPGTRLTVL.

This chain connects TRBV5-1 to TRBJ2-2, with TRBD2 matching over 11 bases. After removal of 4 bases from V and 1 base from J, the junction contained 3 bases not matched to a gene. This CDR3 comprises 16 residues. Looked up from germline, CDR1 is SGHRS and CDR2 is YFSETQ. The CDR3 spells CASSPTSGGNTGELFF. The CDR3, as DNA: TGCGCCAGCAGCCCAACTAGCGGGGGGAACACCGGGGAGCTGTTTTTT.

The chain uses TRBV6-5 and TRBJ2-7, with D tentatively TRBD1 (6 bases). CDR3 length equals 15 residues. V dropped 7 bases and J dropped 4 bases, with 20 bases sitting between them. Per germline, CDR1 MNHEY and CDR2 SVGAGI. The CDR3: CASNTIRGTRYEQYF. DNA for the CDR3: TGTGCCAGCAATACCATTAGGGGGACCCGATACGAGCAGTACTTC.

The rearrangement links TRBV5-1 to TRBJ2-1; TRBD2 agrees at 7 bases. With 4 bases clipped from V and 1 base from J, the junction kept 8 bases outside the gene matches. Germline V lookup: CDR1 SGHRS, CDR2 YFSETQ. CDR3 length: 16 amino acids. This CDR3 reads CASSAGVSASYNEQFF. Here the CDR3 DNA reads TGCGCCAGCAGCGCGGGGGTTAGCGCGTCCTACAATGAGCAGTTCTTC.

The chain employs TRBV2 and TRBJ2-6; possible D gene TRBD2, 6 bases. V lost 4 bases and J 8 bases, leaving 12 bases between the germline ends. The CDR3 is made up of 14 amino acids. The germline V gene encodes CDR1 SNHLY and CDR2 FYNNEI. The CDR3 reads CASSGGGRSNVLTF. CDR3 nucleotide sequence: TGTGCCAGCAGTGGTGGGGGGAGGTCCAACGTCCTGACTTTC.

V gene TRBV28 combines with J gene TRBJ2-7, with a possible D match to TRBD2 (5 bases). The CDR3 totals 12 residues. The germline V and J ends were trimmed by 6 bases and 6 bases, with 12 bases remaining between them. The germline CDR1 and CDR2 sequences are MDHEN and SYDVKM. This chain's CDR3 is CASSPPGFEQYF. The CDR3 DNA sequence: TGTGCCAGCAGCCCACCGGGGTTCGAGCAGTACTTC.

V and J are TRBV11-2 and TRBJ2-1; TRBD2 is a possible D gene (7 bases). This CDR3 has 15 residues. CDR1 and CDR2 from the germline V gene are SGHAT and FQNNGV. Trimming stripped 7 bases from V and 3 bases from J, with 16 bases between. The CDR3 region has the DNA TGTGCCAGCATCCTAAGGGGGGGACTCTACAATGAGCAGTTCTTC. It encodes CASILRGGLYNEQFF.

Written as DNA, the CDR3 is TGTGCCAGCAGGGCCTCAACAGGGGCCGGGGAGCTGTTTTTT. It yields the protein CASRASTGAGELFF. The J gene is TRBJ2-2, the V gene TRBV2, with 7 positions matching TRBD1. The CDR3 runs 14 residues. The trim removed 6 bases at V and 6 bases at J, leaving 7 bases unmatched. CDR1 is SNHLY and CDR2 is FYNNEI in the germline V gene.

The chain uses TRBV6-5 and TRBJ1-5, with TRBD1 matching 8 bases. The ends lost 8 bases at V and 4 bases at J; junction bases unmatched: 10. Germline V lookup: CDR1 MNHEY, CDR2 SVGAGI. This CDR3 contains 15 residues. DNA of the CDR3: TGTGCCAGCCGTCGCGAACAGGGGGGGAATCAGCCCCAGCATTTT. It codes for CASRREQGGNQPQHF.

This chain uses TRBV11-3 with TRBJ2-3; no reliable D call. Germline V gene data show CDR1 as SGHNT and CDR2 as YENEEA. This CDR3 comprises 15 residues. Trimming removed 3 bases at V and 2 bases at J, with 12 bases between. For the CDR3, the DNA is TGTGCCAGCAGCTTCCTCGACAAAGACACAGATACGCAGTATTTT. It yields the protein CASSFLDKDTDTQYF.

The V gene is TRBV18, the J gene TRBJ2-7; 8 nucleotides line up with TRBD1. CDR3 length: 16 amino acids. V shed 6 bases and J 3 bases; nucleotides not matched to a gene: 13. The germline CDR1 and CDR2 sequences are KGHSH and LQKENI. The CDR3 reads CASSAPGQGTNYEQYF. CDR3 bases: TGTGCCAGCTCGGCACCCGGACAGGGTACCAACTACGAGCAGTACTTC.

CDR3 DNA: TGTGCCAGCAGCCCAGGAGGGACAGCAAGTTATTTGAATGGCTACACCTTC. Translating it yields CASSPGGTASYLNGYTF. The chain carries TRBV9 and TRBJ1-2; the match to TRBD1 covers 7 bases. V was pared by 4 bases and J by 6 bases, with 18 bases of the junction left unmatched. The germline gives CDR1 SGDLS, CDR2 YYNGEE. The CDR3 extends over 17 amino acids.

The chain links TRBV7-8 to TRBJ1-2; D unresolved. Germline assignment: CDR1 SGHVS and CDR2 FQNEAQ. V dropped 2 bases and J dropped 8 bases, with 15 bases sitting between them. CDR3 length: 14 residues. Here the CDR3 reads CASSLSPGRGGYTF. The DNA for the CDR3 is TGTGCCAGCAGCTTATCGCCAGGTCGGGGAGGCTACACCTTC.

V is TRBV6-1 and J is TRBJ1-2, with 10 bases fitting TRBD1. The CDR3 runs 16 residues. With 1 base clipped from V and 0 bases from J, the junction kept 2 bases outside the gene matches. Germline V gene lookup returns CDR1 MNHNS and CDR2 SASEGT. The CDR3 protein is CASSEVGTGANYGYTF. In DNA, the CDR3 is TGTGCCAGCAGTGAAGTGGGGACAGGGGCTAACTATGGCTACACCTTC.

The chain carries TRBV2 and TRBJ1-2; the D gene is possibly TRBD1 (6 bases). Germline CDR1 reads SNHLY; CDR2 reads FYNNEI. V dropped 2 bases and J dropped 4 bases, with 8 bases sitting between them. This CDR3 is 13 amino acids long. The CDR3 reads CASSEQGIYGYTF. The CDR3 bases are TGTGCCAGCAGTGAACAGGGGATCTATGGCTACACCTTC.